This T cell receptor (beta chain) was obtained from a study of cytomegalovirus exposure and HLA in healthy donors. PCR was performed using 60 Vbeta and 13 Jbeta primers. Original analysis: In a later analysis, the count reached about 75 million unique TCR beta chains, with roughly 9.9 million shared. The data were produced by immunoSEQ multiplex PCR, yet TCRdb's version contains in-frame clones alone and is incomplete. V and J calls and clone size follow that table, whereas D and trimming were derived from the DNA. The sample includes around 120,000 clones, 65% to 80% of them seen just once. Everyone who donated was a healthy bone marrow donor. This CDR3 comprises 15 residues. V trimming: 5 bases; J trimming: 5 bases; junction bases outside the gene matches: 9. Germline CDR1 reads SNHLY; CDR2 reads FYNNEI.

The sequenced sample was PBMCs. This clonotype originated in a woman between 40 and 50 years old in good health and CMV-seropositive. V is TRBV2 and J is TRBJ2-5; TRBD1 matches at 9 bases. The DNA of the CDR3 is TGTGCCAGCAGTCTTTCGGGACAGGGTGTTGAGACCCAGTACTTC. As protein: CASSLSGQGVETQYF. Full variable domain (remainder filled in from reference TRBV2 and TRBJ2-5): EPEVTQTPSHQVTQMGQEVILRCVPISNHLYFYWYRQILGQKVEFLVSFYNNEISEKSEIFDDQFSVERPDGSNFTLKIRSTKLEDSAMYFCASSLSGQGVETQYFGPGTRLLVL.